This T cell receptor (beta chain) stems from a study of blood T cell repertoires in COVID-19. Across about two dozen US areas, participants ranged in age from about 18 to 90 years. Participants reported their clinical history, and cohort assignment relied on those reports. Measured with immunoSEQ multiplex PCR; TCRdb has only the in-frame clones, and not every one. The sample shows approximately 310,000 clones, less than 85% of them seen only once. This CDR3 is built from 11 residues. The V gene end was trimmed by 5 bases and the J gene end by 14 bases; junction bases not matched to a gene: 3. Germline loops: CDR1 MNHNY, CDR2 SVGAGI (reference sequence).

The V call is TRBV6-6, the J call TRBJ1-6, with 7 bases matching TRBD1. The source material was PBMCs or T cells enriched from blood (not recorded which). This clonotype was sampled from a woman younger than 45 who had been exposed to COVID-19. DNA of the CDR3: TGTGCCAGCAGTGACAGGGAAACCCTCCACTTT. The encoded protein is CASSDRETLHF.